Shown below are 20 T cell receptor beta chains from a single sample sequenced in a study of T cells in localized non-small cell lung cancer. Assay: immunoSEQ multiplex PCR; the TCRdb copy retains only in-frame clones and omits some. The sample carries 20,000 to 25,000 clones, about 83% recorded once. Sequencing used PBMCs, obtained before any cancer treatment. These receptors were obtained from a woman aged 35-75 years with stage II squamous cell lung carcinoma.

The chain links TRBV6-6 to TRBJ2-7; weak D call: TRBD2 (6 bases). The length of the CDR3 is 14 residues. CDR1 and CDR2 from the germline V gene are MNHNY and SVGAGI (reference sequence). Between the trimmed V and J ends, which lost 0 bases and 6 bases, there was a span of 12 bases. DNA of the CDR3: TGTGCCAGCAGTTACTCTTGGGGAGGAGGCGAGCAGTACTTC. It specifies CASSYSWGGGEQYF.

In its sample, this clone was seen once. This chain connects TRBV2 to TRBJ2-1; the match to TRBD2 covers 11 bases. Germline trimming cut 5 bases from V and 7 bases from J; bases unmatched to any gene: 7. The CDR3 runs to 15 residues. Germline V CDR1 and CDR2: SNHLY, FYNNEI. CDR3 coding DNA: TGTGCCAGCAGTTGGACGGGACTAGCGGAGAATGAGCAGTTCTTC. Encoded protein: CASSWTGLAENEQFF.

J is TRBJ1-2 and V is TRBV4-3; the D is unclear. V dropped 3 bases and J dropped 4 bases, with 9 bases sitting between them. CDR3 length equals 13 residues. Germline V gene data show CDR1 as LGHNA and CDR2 as YSLEER. CDR3 loop: CASSHEGLYGYTF. Written as DNA, the CDR3 is TGCGCCAGCAGCCACGAGGGCCTCTATGGCTACACCTTC.

The rearrangement links TRBV5-5 to TRBJ2-3; the D gene is possibly TRBD2 (6 bases). Per the germline V gene, CDR1 is SGHKS and CDR2 is YYEKEE (reference sequence). This CDR3 spans 16 amino acids. V was pared by 4 bases and J by 1 base, with 16 bases between. The CDR3 nucleotides are TGTGCCAGCAGCCCCGTCGGGGGTAGCGGCACAGATACGCAGTATTTT. Translation: CASSPVGGSGTDTQYF.

The rearrangement uses TRBV5-4 and TRBJ2-3; D assignment may be TRBD1 or TRBD2 (5 bases each). This CDR3 contains 17 residues. Per germline, CDR1 SGHNT and CDR2 YYREEE (reference sequence). The ends were cut back, 5 bases at V and 2 bases at J, with 21 bases in the middle. The CDR3 is CASRYRGGGRVTDTQYF. DNA for the CDR3: TGTGCCAGCAGATATAGGGGTGGGGGACGGGTCACAGATACGCAGTATTTT.

The chain couples TRBV27 to TRBJ2-7; D tentatively reads TRBD1 or TRBD2 (5 bases each). CDR1 is MNHEY and CDR2 is SMNVEV in the germline V gene (reference sequence). The CDR3 length is 12 residues. V was pared by 5 bases and J by 9 bases, with 14 bases between. The chain's CDR3 is CASSAPRGRQYF. The CDR3 DNA follows: TGTGCCAGCAGTGCCCCGAGGGGACGGCAGTACTTC.

This clone was recorded once. CDR3 sequence (DNA): TGTGCCAGCAGTGAGGATCTATCTACCTACGAGCAGTACTTC. Its protein is CASSEDLSTYEQYF. This chain connects TRBV6-4 to TRBJ2-7; D is unclear. Deletions cut 3 bases from V and 2 bases from J, with 11 bases between. CDR1 MRHNA and CDR2 SNTAGT come from the germline V gene. The CDR3 is 14 amino acids.

In this sample, this clone turned up a few times. CDR3 nucleotide sequence: TGTGCCTGGACCCTAATGGTAGAAAGCACTGAAGCTTTCTTT. This gives the protein CAWTLMVESTEAFF. This chain links TRBV30 with TRBJ1-1; no clear D. V lost 4 bases to trimming and J lost 4 bases, with 16 bases between them. Germline assignment: CDR1 GTSNPN and CDR2 SVGIG (reference sequence). The CDR3 length is 14 residues.

With respect to this clone: Other DNA sequences within the sample encode an identical CDR3. The chain couples TRBV19 to TRBJ2-2; 8 bases align to TRBD1. V shed 5 bases and J 8 bases; nucleotides not matched to a gene: 13. Per the germline V gene, CDR1 is LNHDA and CDR2 is SQIVND (reference sequence). CDR3 length: 16 amino acids. The CDR3 is CASSRTGFGGAGELFF. DNA of the CDR3: TGTGCCAGTAGTCGGACAGGGTTCGGCGGGGCTGGGGAGCTGTTTTTT.

This clone was counted a single time. This chain connects TRBV6-5 to TRBJ2-5; D gene ambiguous. Germline V lookup: CDR1 MNHEY, CDR2 SVGAGI. Trimming stripped 0 bases from V and 3 bases from J, with 8 bases between. The CDR3 has 14 amino acids. In DNA, the CDR3 is TGTGCCAGCAGTTACTCTAGACGTGAAGAGACCCAGTACTTC. Protein: CASSYSRREETQYF.

The genes are TRBV5-6 and TRBJ2-7; D call uncertain. CDR1 and CDR2 from the germline V gene are SGHDT and YYEEEE. Trimming stripped 5 bases from V and 6 bases from J, with 18 bases between. This CDR3 contains 14 residues. The CDR3 nucleotides read TGTGCCAGCAGTTATGGTGTACACGGTAGCGAGCAGTACTTC. Residues: CASSYGVHGSEQYF.

The DNA of the CDR3 is TGTGCCAGCAGCTTAGGTCCAAACAATGAGCAGTTCTTC. It encodes CASSLGPNNEQFF. The chain uses TRBV7-2 and TRBJ2-1; D unresolved. V dropped 1 base and J dropped 5 bases, with 6 bases sitting between them. The germline CDR1 and CDR2 sequences are SGHTA and FQGNSA. The CDR3 runs 13 residues.

This clone was counted only a few times. The genes are TRBV27 and TRBJ1-5; D perhaps matches TRBD1 (5 bases). The CDR3 totals 15 residues. Deletions cut 6 bases from V and 0 bases from J, with 12 bases between. Germline CDR1 is MNHEY and CDR2 is SMNVEV (reference sequence). The CDR3 loop is CASRAGPYSNQPQHF. In DNA, the CDR3 is TGTGCCAGCAGAGCAGGGCCTTATAGCAATCAGCCCCAGCATTTT.

The chain employs TRBV6-5 and TRBJ2-7, with a possible D match to TRBD2 (6 bases). Trimming stripped 3 bases from V and 4 bases from J, with 19 bases between. CDR1 and CDR2 (germline): MNHEY, SVGAGI. The CDR3 contains 16 residues. This CDR3 is CASSYIPGLGAYEQYF. As DNA, the CDR3 is TGTGCCAGCAGTTATATACCGGGACTCGGTGCTTACGAGCAGTACTTC.

This clone was detected only once. The chain recombines TRBV28 with TRBJ2-7; unclear D gene. The CDR3 length is 15 residues. Germline V gene data show CDR1 as MDHEN and CDR2 as SYDVKM. The V and J ends lost 3 bases and 0 bases respectively, with 12 bases between them. The CDR3 DNA is TGTGCCAGCAGTTTCCGAGGACGGCACTCCTACGAGCAGTACTTC. Its translation is CASSFRGRHSYEQYF.

This sequence joins TRBV4-3 and TRBJ1-2; no definite D call. Germline values: CDR1 LGHNA, CDR2 YSLEER. The V end lost 0 bases, the J end lost 1 base, and 9 bases lay between the germline ends. The CDR3 is 15 residues long. CDR3 amino acids: CASSQDQSFNYGYTF. DNA of the CDR3: TGCGCCAGCAGCCAAGATCAGAGCTTTAACTATGGCTACACCTTC.

This clone is labeled as medium-sized. Other DNA sequences in this sample translate to the same CDR3. The V gene is TRBV4-3, the J gene TRBJ2-1, with 10 bases identical to TRBD2. Germline trimming cut 0 bases from V and 3 bases from J; bases unmatched to any gene: 5. CDR1 LGHNA and CDR2 YSLEER come from the germline V gene. The CDR3 length is 17 residues. CDR3: CASSQDRASGSYNEQFF. The CDR3 DNA follows: TGCGCCAGCAGCCAAGATCGGGCTAGCGGGAGCTACAATGAGCAGTTCTTC.

The J gene is TRBJ2-1, the V gene TRBV4-1; the D gene is possibly TRBD2 (6 bases). Germline CDR1 is MGHRA and CDR2 is YSYEKL. The CDR3 loop spans 14 amino acids. V gave up 0 bases and J gave up 7 bases, with 10 bases separating them. In DNA, the CDR3 is TGCGCCAGCAGCCAAGACGGGGGTGGGAATGAGCAGTTCTTC. Translating it yields CASSQDGGGNEQFF.

The chain links TRBV5-6 to TRBJ2-5; unclear D gene. V dropped 0 bases and J dropped 3 bases, with 6 bases sitting between them. The CDR3 length is 13 residues. The germline CDR1 and CDR2 sequences are SGHDT and YYEEEE. The CDR3 here is CASSLVQEETQYF. Here the CDR3 DNA reads TGTGCCAGCAGCTTGGTGCAGGAAGAGACCCAGTACTTC.

The chain is built from TRBV5-1 and TRBJ2-2; 7 bases are shared with TRBD1. Germline V gene lookup returns CDR1 SGHRS and CDR2 YFSETQ. Unmatched junction bases numbered 8, after V lost 0 bases and J lost 0 bases. This CDR3 region has 18 residues. This chain's CDR3 is CASSLEYQGQTNTGELFF. The CDR3 region has the DNA TGCGCCAGCAGCTTGGAATATCAGGGACAGACGAACACCGGGGAGCTGTTTTTT.